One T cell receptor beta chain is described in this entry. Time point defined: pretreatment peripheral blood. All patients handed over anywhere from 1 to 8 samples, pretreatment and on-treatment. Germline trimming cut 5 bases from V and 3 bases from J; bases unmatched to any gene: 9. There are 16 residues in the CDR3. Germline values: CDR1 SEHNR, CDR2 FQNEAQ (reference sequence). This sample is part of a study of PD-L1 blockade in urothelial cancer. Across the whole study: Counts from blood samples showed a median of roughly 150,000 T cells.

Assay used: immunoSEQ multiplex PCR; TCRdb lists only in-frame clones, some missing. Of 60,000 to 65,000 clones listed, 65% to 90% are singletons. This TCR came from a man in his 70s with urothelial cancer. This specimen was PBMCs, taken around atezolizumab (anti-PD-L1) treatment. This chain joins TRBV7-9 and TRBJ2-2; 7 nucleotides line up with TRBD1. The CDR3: CASSIRTGTDTGELFF. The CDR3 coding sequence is TGTGCCAGCAGCATTCGGACAGGAACGGACACCGGGGAGCTGTTTTTT.